This T cell receptor (beta chain) was recovered during a study of T cell responses to AZD1222 COVID-19 vaccine. Study conclusions and caveats: The repertoires were collected only after the peak T cell response. Mostly white British, mostly female donors; authors suggested clonal diversity may be underestimated.

Details on this clone: The antigen is undetermined.

The method was immunoSEQ multiplex PCR; TCRdb's version includes in-frame clones alone and lacks a portion of them. The table shows approximately 120,000 clones, with 80% to 90% occurring only once. This specimen was peripheral blood, taken on day 0 of AZD1222 vaccination. This TCR was sampled from an adult in good health.

The CDR3 coding sequence is TGTGCCTGGAGTTCGACTAGCGGGCCTACCGACACCTGGTTCTTC. Its protein product is CAWSSTSGPTDTWFF. The gene calls are TRBV30 and TRBJ2-1; 10 bases are a match to TRBD2. Germline CDR1 reads GTSNPN; CDR2 reads SVGIG (reference sequence). The junction had 16 bases not matched to a gene; V was cut back by 2 bases and J by 15 bases. The length of the CDR3 is 15 residues.